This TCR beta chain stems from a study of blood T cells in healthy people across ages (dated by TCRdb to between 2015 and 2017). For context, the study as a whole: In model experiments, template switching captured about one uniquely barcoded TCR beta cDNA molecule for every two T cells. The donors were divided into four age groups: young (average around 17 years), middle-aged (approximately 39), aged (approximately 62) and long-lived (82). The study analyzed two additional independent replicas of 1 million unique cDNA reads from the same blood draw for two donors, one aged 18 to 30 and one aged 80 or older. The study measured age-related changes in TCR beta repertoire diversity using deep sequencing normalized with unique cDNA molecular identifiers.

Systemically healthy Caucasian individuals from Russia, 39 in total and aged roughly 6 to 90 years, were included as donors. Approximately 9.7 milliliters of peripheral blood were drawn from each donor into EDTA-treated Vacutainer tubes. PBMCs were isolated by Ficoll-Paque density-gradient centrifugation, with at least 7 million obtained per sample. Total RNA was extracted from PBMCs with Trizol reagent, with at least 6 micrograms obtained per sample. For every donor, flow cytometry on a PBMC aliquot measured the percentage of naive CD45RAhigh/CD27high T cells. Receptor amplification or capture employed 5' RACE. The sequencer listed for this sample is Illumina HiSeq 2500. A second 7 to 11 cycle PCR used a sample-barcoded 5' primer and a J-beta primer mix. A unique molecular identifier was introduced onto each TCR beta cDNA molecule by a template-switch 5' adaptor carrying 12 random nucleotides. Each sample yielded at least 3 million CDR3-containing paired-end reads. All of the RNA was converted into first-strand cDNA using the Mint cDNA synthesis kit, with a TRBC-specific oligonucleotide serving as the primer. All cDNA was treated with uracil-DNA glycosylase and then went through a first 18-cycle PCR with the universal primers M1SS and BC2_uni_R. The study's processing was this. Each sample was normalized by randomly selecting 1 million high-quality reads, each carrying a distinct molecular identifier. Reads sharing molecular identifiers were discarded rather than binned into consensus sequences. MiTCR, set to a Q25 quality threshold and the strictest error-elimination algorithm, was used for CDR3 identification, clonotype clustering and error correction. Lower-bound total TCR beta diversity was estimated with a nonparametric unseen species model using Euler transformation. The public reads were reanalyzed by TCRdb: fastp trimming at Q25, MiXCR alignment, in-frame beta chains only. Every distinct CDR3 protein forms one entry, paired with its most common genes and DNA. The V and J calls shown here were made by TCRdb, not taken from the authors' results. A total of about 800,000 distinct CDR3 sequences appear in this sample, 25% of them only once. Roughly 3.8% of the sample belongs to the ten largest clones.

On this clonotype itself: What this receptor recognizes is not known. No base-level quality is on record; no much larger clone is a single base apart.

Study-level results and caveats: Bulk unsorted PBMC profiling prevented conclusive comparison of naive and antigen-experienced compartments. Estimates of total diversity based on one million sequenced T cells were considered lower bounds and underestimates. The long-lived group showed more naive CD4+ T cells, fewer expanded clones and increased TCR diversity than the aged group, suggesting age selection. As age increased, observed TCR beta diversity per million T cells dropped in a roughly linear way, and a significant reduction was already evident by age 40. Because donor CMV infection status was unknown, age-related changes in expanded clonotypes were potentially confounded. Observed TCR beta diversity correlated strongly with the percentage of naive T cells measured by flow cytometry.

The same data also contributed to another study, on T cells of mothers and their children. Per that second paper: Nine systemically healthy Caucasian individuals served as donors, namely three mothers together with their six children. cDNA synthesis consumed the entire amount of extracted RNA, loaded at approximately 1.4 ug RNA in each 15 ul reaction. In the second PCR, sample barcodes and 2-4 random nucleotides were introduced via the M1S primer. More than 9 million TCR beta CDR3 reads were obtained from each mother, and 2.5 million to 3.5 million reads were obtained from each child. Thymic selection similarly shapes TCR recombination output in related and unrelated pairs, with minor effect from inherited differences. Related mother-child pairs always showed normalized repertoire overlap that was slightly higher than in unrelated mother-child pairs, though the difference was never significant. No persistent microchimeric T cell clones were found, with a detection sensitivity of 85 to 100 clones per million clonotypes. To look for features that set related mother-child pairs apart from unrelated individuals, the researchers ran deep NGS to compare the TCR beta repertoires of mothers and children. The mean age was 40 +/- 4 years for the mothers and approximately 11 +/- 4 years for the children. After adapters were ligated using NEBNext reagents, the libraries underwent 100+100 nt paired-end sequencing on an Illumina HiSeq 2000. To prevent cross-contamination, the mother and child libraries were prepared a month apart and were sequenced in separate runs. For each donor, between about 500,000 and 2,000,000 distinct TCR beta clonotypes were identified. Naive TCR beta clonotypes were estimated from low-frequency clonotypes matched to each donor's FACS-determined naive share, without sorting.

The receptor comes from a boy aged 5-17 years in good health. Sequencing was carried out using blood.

This receptor has the CDR3 CSAASGEQAQPQHF. The DNA is TGCAGTGCTGCGTCCGGGGAGCAAGCTCAGCCCCAGCATTTT. The chain is made from TRBV20-1 and TRBJ1-5; the D gene remains uncertain. From the germline V gene (reference sequence), CDR1 is DFQATT and CDR2 is SNEGSKA. V is pared back by 5 bases and J by 6 bases, with 17 bases lying between the germline termini. The CDR3 holds 14 amino acids from the cysteine to the phenylalanine. The only DNA kept is the CDR3, 42 bases in frame from the first base.